A selection of T cell receptor beta chains follows, all from one sample in a study of T cells in Graves' hyperthyroidism and ophthalmopathy. TCRdb passed the multiplex PCR reads through MiXCR, listing each CDR3 protein once. Among about 35,000 distinct CDR3 sequences listed, 49% were seen once. The material sequenced was blood. The receptors derive from a woman aged 45-65 years with Graves' hyperthyroidism that later progressed to Graves' ophthalmopathy. The CDR3 runs from the conserved cysteine through the conserved F or W. D genes are given only for firm matches. Clone size is not always given. Where it is, it says once, few, many or a class for expanded clones.

CDR3: CVTSEQGGDTQYF
DNA: TGTGTCACCAGTGAACAGGGAGGAGATACGCAGTATTTT
size: few
D: .
J: TRBJ2-3
V: TRBV24-1

CDR3: CASSSPDDLRYEQYF
DNA: TGTGCCAGCAGCTCCCCCGACGACCTCCGGTACGAGCAGTACTTC
size: many
D: .
J: TRBJ2-7
V: TRBV5-6

CDR3: CSVGTGGNEQFF
DNA: TGCAGCGTCGGGACAGGGGGCAATGAGCAGTTCTTC
size: .
D: TRBD1
J: TRBJ2-1
V: TRBV29-1

CDR3: CASSPGTLYEQYF
DNA: TGCGCCAGCAGCCCCGGGACCCTCTACGAGCAGTACTTC
size: .
D: .
J: TRBJ2-7
V: TRBV5-1

CDR3: CASSLNPYEQYF
DNA: TGTGCCAGCAGTTTAAATCCCTACGAGCAGTACTTC
size: many
D: .
J: TRBJ2-7
V: TRBV12-3/TRBV12-4

CDR3: CATSRDAYLEGHGNEKLFF
DNA: TGTGCCACCAGCAGAGATGCCTACTTGGAAGGACATGGTAATGAAAAACTGTTTTTT
size: few
D: .
J: TRBJ1-4
V: TRBV15

CDR3: CASSSSGLNTGELFF
DNA: TGTGCCAGCAGCTCTAGCGGCCTGAACACCGGGGAGCTGTTTTTT
size: many
D: TRBD2
J: TRBJ2-2
V: TRBV7-3

CDR3: CARKVGGTGASPLHF
DNA: TGTGCTAGAAAAGTCGGCGGGACAGGGGCCTCACCCCTCCACTTT
size: .
D: TRBD1
J: TRBJ1-6
V: TRBV7-7

CDR3: CASSPSDGSEPQHF
DNA: TGCGCCAGCAGCCCTTCGGACGGCTCAGAGCCCCAGCATTTT
size: many
D: .
J: TRBJ1-5
V: TRBV4-1

CDR3: CASKHNQNTGELFF
DNA: TGTGCCAGCAAGCACAATCAGAACACCGGGGAGCTGTTTTTT
size: many
D: .
J: TRBJ2-2
V: TRBV30

CDR3: CSSRYNTEAFF
DNA: TGCAGCTCCCGCTACAACACTGAAGCTTTCTTT
size: .
D: .
J: TRBJ1-1
V: TRBV29-1

CDR3: CAWSWTSNTGELFF
DNA: TGTGCCTGGAGTTGGACCTCGAACACCGGGGAGCTGTTTTTT
size: few
D: .
J: TRBJ2-2
V: TRBV30